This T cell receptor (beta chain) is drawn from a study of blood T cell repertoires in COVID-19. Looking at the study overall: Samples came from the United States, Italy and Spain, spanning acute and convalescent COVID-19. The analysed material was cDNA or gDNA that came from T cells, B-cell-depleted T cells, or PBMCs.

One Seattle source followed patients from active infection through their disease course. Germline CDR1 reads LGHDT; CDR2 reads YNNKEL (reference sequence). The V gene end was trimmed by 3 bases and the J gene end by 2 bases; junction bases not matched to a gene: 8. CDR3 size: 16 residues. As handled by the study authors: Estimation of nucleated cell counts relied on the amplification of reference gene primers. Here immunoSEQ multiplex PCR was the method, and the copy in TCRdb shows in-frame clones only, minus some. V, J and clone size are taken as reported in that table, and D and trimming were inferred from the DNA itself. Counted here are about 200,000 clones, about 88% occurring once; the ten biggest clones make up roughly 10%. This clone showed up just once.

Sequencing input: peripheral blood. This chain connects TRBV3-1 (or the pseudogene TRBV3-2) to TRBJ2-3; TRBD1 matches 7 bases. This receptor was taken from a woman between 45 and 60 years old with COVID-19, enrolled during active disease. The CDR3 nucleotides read TGTGCCAGCAGCCATGATCCGGGACAGAACACAGATACGCAGTATTTT. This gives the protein CASSHDPGQNTDTQYF.